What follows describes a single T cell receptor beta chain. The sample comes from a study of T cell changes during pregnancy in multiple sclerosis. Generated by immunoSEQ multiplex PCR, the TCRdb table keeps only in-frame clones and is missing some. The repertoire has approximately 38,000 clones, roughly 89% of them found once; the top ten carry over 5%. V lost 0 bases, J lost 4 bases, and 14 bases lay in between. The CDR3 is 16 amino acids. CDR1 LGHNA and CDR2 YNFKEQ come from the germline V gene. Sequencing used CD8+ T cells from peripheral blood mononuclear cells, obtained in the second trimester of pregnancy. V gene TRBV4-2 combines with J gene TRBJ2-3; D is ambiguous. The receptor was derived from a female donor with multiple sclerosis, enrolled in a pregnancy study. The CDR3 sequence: CASSQDKLVVPDTQYF. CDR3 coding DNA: TGTGCCAGCAGCCAAGATAAGCTAGTAGTCCCAGATACGCAGTATTTT.